This T cell receptor beta chain was identified during a study of blood T cell repertoires in COVID-19. Study context: COVID-19 samples from acute and convalescent phases originated in the United States, Italy and Spain.

The method was immunoSEQ multiplex PCR; TCRdb's version includes in-frame clones alone and lacks a portion of them. The table includes some 320,000 clones, roughly nine tenths detected once. The sequence was collected from a woman aged 30 to 39 with COVID-19, enrolled during active disease. The source material was peripheral blood.

The DNA for the CDR3 is TGTGCAAGTCGCTTAGCGATGGGTCCGGGACTAGCGCTGAATGAGCAGTTCTTC. It encodes CASRLAMGPGLALNEQFF. The genes are TRBV12-2 and TRBJ2-1; the table's D call, TRBD2, was not checked against the DNA. TRBV12-2 is a known pseudogene. This CDR3 has 18 residues.